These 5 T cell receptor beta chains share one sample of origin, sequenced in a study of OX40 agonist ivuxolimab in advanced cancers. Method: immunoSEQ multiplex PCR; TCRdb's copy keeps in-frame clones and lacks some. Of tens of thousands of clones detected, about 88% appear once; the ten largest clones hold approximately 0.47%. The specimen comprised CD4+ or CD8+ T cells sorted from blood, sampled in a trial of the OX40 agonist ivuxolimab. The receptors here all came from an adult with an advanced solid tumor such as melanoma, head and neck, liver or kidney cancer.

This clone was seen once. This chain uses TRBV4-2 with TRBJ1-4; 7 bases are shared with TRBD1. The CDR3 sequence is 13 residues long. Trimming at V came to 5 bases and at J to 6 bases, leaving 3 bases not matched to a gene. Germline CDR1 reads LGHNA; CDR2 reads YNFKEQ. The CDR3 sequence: CASSAGTDEKLFF. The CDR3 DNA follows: TGTGCCAGCAGCGCCGGGACAGATGAAAAACTGTTTTTT.

The CDR3 is CASSVRTSGGPNTGELFF. The CDR3 DNA sequence: TGTGCCAGCAGCGTCCGGACTAGCGGGGGGCCGAACACCGGGGAGCTGTTTTTT. The rearrangement uses TRBV11-2 and TRBJ2-2; 14 positions match TRBD2. The CDR3 extends over 18 amino acids. V lost 5 bases to trimming and J lost 0 bases; unmatched junction nucleotides: 5. The germline V gene has CDR1 SGHAT and CDR2 FQNNGV.

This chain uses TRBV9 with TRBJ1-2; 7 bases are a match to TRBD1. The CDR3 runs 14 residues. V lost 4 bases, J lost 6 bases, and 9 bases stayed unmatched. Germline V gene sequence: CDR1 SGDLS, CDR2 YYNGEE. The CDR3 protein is CASSLKQGWDGYTF. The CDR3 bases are TGTGCCAGCAGCCTTAAACAGGGGTGGGATGGCTACACCTTC.

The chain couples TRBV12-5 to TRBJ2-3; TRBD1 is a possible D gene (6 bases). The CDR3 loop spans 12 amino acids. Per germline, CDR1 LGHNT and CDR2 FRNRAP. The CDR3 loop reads CVTAGGTDTQYF. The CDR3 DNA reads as TGTGTTACGGCAGGGGGCACAGATACGCAGTATTTT.

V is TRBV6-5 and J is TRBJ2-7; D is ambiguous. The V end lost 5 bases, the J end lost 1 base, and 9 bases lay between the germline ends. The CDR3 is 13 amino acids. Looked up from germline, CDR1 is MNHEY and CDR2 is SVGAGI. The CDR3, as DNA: TGTGCCAGCAGTGAGTCTAGGTCCTACGAGCAGTACTTC. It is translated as CASSESRSYEQYF.